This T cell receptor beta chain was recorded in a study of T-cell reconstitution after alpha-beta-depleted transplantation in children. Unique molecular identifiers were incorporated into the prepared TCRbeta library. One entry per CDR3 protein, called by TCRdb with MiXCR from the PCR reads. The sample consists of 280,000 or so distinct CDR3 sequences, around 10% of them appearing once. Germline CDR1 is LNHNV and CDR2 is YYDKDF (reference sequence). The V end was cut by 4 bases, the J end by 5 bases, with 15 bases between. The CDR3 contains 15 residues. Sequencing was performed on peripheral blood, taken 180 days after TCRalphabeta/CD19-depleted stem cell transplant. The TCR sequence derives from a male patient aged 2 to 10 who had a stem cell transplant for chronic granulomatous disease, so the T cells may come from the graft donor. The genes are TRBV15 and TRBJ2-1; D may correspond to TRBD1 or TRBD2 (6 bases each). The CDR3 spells CATSNPPRGDNEQFF. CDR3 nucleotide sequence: TGTGCCACCAGCAACCCCCCGAGGGGGGACAATGAGCAGTTCTTC.